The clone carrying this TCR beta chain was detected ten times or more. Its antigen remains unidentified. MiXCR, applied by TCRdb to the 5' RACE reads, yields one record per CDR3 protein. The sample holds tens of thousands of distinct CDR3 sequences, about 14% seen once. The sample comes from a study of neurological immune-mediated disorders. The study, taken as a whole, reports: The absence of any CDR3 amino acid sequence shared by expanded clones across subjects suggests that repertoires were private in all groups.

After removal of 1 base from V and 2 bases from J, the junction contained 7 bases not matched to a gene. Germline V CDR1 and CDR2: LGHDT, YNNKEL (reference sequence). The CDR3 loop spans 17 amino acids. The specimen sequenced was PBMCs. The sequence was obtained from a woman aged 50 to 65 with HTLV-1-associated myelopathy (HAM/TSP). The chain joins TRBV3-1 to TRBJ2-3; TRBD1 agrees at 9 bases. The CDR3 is CASSQGGQGPHTDTQYF. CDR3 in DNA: TGTGCCAGCAGCCAAGGGGGACAGGGACCCCACACAGATACGCAGTATTTT.